This T cell receptor (beta chain) was sequenced during a study of T cell clones after liver transplantation. Using immunoSEQ multiplex PCR, the repertoire was profiled, and TCRdb retains in-frame clones only, with some absent. The repertoire holds under 60,000 clones, with 60% to 75% as singletons. Germline CDR1 and CDR2: SGHAT and FQNNGV. Trimming took 5 bases from V and 0 from J; bases not matched to a gene: 4. This CDR3 contains 15 residues. The sample was CD4+ T cells from blood, taken at the 22-month timepoint. The chain employs TRBV11-2 and TRBJ1-3; TRBD1 matches 7 bases. This TCR was recovered from a human patient who received a liver transplant. T cells may partly derive from the graft donor. The CDR3 DNA reads as TGTGCCAGCAGCACAGGGGTCCTCTCTGGAAACACCATATATTTT. Residues: CASSTGVLSGNTIYF.